Below, 12 T cell receptor beta chains from the same sample are listed, as sequenced in a study of OX40 agonist ivuxolimab in advanced cancers. Sequencing used immunoSEQ multiplex PCR; TCRdb keeps in-frame clones, though not all of them. The sample lists under 80,000 clones, approximately 85% occurring once. Here the sequenced sample was CD4+ or CD8+ T cells sorted from blood, taken in a trial of the OX40 agonist ivuxolimab. The receptors originated from an adult with an advanced solid tumor such as melanoma, head and neck, liver or kidney cancer.

The rearrangement uses TRBV6-1 and TRBJ1-3, with D possibly being TRBD1 (6 bases). The CDR3 loop spans 14 amino acids. Deletions cut 5 bases from V and 4 bases from J, with 12 bases between. CDR1 and CDR2 (germline): MNHNS, SASEGT. The CDR3 protein is CASSPGVAGNTIYF. In nucleotides, the CDR3 is TGTGCCAGCAGTCCAGGGGTGGCCGGAAACACCATATATTTT.

This sequence joins TRBV7-2 and TRBJ1-2, with a possible D match to TRBD1 (5 bases). V dropped 1 base and J dropped 5 bases, with 11 bases sitting between them. This CDR3 is 14 amino acids long. Germline V lookup: CDR1 SGHTA, CDR2 FQGNSA. The CDR3 nucleotides read TGTGCCAGCAGCTTAGGTGGCCAGGGATATGGCTACACCTTC. This codes for CASSLGGQGYGYTF.

This chain uses TRBV6-6 with TRBJ2-3; 8 bases align to TRBD1. Germline trimming cut 4 bases from V and 4 bases from J; bases unmatched to any gene: 10. The length of the CDR3 is 16 residues. The V gene's germline CDR1 is MNHNY and CDR2 SVGAGI (reference sequence). The CDR3 region is CASSSVTGAGADTQYF. The CDR3 DNA reads TGTGCCAGCAGTTCCGTGACAGGGGCAGGGGCAGATACGCAGTATTTT.

This clone has a single count. V and J are TRBV19 and TRBJ1-1; D is unresolved. The CDR3 sequence is 16 residues long. V lost 7 bases and J lost 5, with 23 bases in between. The germline CDR1 and CDR2 sequences are LNHDA and SQIVND (reference sequence). The chain's CDR3 is CASTSPAGRVSTEAFF. The DNA of the CDR3 is TGTGCCAGTACCTCTCCCGCGGGGAGGGTTTCGACTGAAGCTTTCTTT.

The chain is built from TRBV5-5 and TRBJ2-2, with 10 bases matching TRBD2. With V trimmed by 2 bases and J by 0 bases, 7 bases remained unmatched. The CDR3 covers 18 residues. Germline V CDR1 and CDR2: SGHKS, YYEKEE (reference sequence). CDR3 coding DNA: TGTGCCAGCAGCTTTACTAGCGGGGTTATCGCGAACACCGGGGAGCTGTTTTTT. The encoded protein is CASSFTSGVIANTGELFF.

The chain combines TRBV5-8 with TRBJ1-5; D unresolved. V was cut by 1 base and J by 4 bases, with 15 bases left in between. CDR3 size: 16 residues. The germline V gene encodes CDR1 SGHTS and CDR2 YDEGEE. The DNA of the CDR3 is TGTGCCAGCAGCTTGTACCTAGCCGGTGGGAATCAGCCCCAGCATTTT. Translated, it gives CASSLYLAGGNQPQHF.

The chain employs TRBV5-1 and TRBJ1-5; a weak D match, TRBD1 (6 bases). CDR3 size: 15 residues. Trimming took 4 bases from V and 6 from J, leaving 17 bases between them. Germline V gene data show CDR1 as SGHRS and CDR2 as YFSETQ. CDR3 sequence (DNA): TGCGCCAGCAGCCCTGGGTTGGGGGGCGGTCAGCCCCAGCATTTT. Residues: CASSPGLGGGQPQHF. Complete variable domain (other parts from reference TRBV5-1 and TRBJ1-5): KAGVTQTPRYLIKTRGQQVTLSCSPISGHRSVSWYQQTPGQGLQFLFEYFSETQRNKGNFPGRFSGRQFSNSRSEMNVSTLELGDSALYLCASSPGLGGGQPQHFGDGTRLSIL.

The chain recombines TRBV7-2 with TRBJ2-1, with a weak D call TRBD2 (6 bases). Trimming took off 4 bases at V and 9 bases at J, with 13 bases between the two ends. The CDR3 consists of 13 residues. Germline V lookup: CDR1 SGHTA, CDR2 FQGNSA. The chain's CDR3 is CASSSWRAGEQFF. The CDR3, as DNA: TGTGCCAGCAGCTCTTGGAGGGCAGGTGAGCAGTTCTTC.

This clone is medium-sized. CDR3 DNA sequence: TGTGCCAGCTCGGGTTCGGGGATCTTCACCGGCATCCGGGGCAGCTCCTATGGCTACACCTTC. Translating it yields CASSGSGIFTGIRGSSYGYTF. V is TRBV18 and J is TRBJ1-2; the D gene is possibly TRBD1 (5 bases). V was clipped by 6 bases and J by 4 bases, with 36 bases between them. This CDR3 region has 21 residues. Per the germline V gene, CDR1 is KGHSH and CDR2 is LQKENI.

The V and J genes are TRBV30 and TRBJ2-3; D is tentatively TRBD1 or TRBD2 (5 bases each). The CDR3 is made up of 15 amino acids. Trimming cost V 0 bases and J 4 bases, with 14 bases left between them. Germline CDR1 GTSNPN, CDR2 SVGIG (reference sequence). As DNA, the CDR3 is TGTGCCTGGAGTGTCTGGGACCCTGGTGCAGATACGCAGTATTTT. Its translation is CAWSVWDPGADTQYF.

The rearrangement joins TRBV28 to TRBJ1-2, with 12 bases matching TRBD1. Germline lookup yields CDR1 MDHEN and CDR2 SYDVKM. The CDR3 consists of 15 residues. Trimming took 6 bases from V and 8 from J; bases not matched to a gene: 10. The CDR3 DNA is TGTGCCAGCAGCCCCCGGGACAGGGGGCGCCGGGGCTACACCTTC. Translated: CASSPRDRGRRGYTF.

This clone was detected a few times. V and J are TRBV25-1 and TRBJ1-1; D is uncertain. V lost 10 bases and J lost 3, with 15 bases in between. Germline CDR1 is MGHDK and CDR2 is SYGVNS. The CDR3 is 13 residues long. The CDR3 DNA reads TGTGCCACGACAAGGACCGGGGACACTGAAGCTTTCTTT. Amino acid sequence: CATTRTGDTEAFF.